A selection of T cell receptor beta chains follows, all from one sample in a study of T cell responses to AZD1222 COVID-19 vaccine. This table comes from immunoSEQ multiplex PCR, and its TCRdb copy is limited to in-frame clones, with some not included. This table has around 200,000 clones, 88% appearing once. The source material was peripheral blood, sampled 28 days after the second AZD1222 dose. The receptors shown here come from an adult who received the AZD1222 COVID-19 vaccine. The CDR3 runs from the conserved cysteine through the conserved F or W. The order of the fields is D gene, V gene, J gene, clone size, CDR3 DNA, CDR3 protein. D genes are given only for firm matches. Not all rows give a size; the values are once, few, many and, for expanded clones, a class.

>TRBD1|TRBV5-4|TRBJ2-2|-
TGTGCCAGCAGCTTGGTGGGCAGGGGGTTGGCCGGGGAGCTGTTTTTT
CASSLVGRGLAGELFF
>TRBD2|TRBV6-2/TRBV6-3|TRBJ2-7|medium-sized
TGTGCCAGCAGTTACGAAGGCGGGAGTTCCTACGAGCAGTACTTC
CASSYEGGSSYEQYF
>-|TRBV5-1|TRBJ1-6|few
TGCGCCAGCAGCTTGGCGGGGCACTCGAGCCGCGGTTCACCCCTCCACTTT
CASSLAGHSSRGSPLHF
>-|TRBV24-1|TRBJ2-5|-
TGTGCCACCAGTGAGTGGGACGGCCCCCAAGAGACCCAGTACTTC
CATSEWDGPQETQYF
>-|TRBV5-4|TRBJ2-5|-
TGTGCCAGCAGCTCCAGACTAGGTTTGGAGACCCAGTACTTC
CASSSRLGLETQYF
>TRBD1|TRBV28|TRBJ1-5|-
TGTGCCAGCAGCTCCGGACAGGGGACTCAGCCCCAGCATTTT
CASSSGQGTQPQHF
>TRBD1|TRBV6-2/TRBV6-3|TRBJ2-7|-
TGTGCCAGCAGTTACGGGCCAGGACAGGGTTACGAGCAGTACTTC
CASSYGPGQGYEQYF
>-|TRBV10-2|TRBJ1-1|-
TGCGCCAGCAGCAAGACGGGGGGAACTGAAGCTTTCTTT
CASSKTGGTEAFF
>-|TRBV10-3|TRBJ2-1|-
TGTGCCACCTCCCCCGGGACAACCTACAATGAGCAGTTCTTC
CATSPGTTYNEQFF
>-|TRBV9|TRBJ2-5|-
TGTGCCAGCAGCGTAGGAGGTCGGGGGACAGACCAAGAGACCCAGTACTTC
CASSVGGRGTDQETQYF
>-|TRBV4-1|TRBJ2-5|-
TGCGCCAGCAGCCATCGGGGACTCCAAGAGACCCAGTACTTC
CASSHRGLQETQYF
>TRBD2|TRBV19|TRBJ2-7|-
TGTGCCAGTAGTAGCGGGAGGGGAAGCTCCTACGAGCAGTACTTC
CASSSGRGSSYEQYF
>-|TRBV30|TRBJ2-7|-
TGTGCCTGGATAGAGGGCTCCTACGAGCAGTACTTC
CAWIEGSYEQYF